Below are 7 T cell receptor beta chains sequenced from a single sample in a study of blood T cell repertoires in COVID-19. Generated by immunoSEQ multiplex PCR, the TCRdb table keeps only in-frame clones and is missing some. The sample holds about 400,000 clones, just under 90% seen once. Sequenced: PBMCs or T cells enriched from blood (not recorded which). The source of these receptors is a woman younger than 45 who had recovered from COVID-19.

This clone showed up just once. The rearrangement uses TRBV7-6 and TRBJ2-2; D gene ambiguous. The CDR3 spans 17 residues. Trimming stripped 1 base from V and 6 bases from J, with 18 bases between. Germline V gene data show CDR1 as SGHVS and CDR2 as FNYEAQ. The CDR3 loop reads CASSLGTTGWMAGELFF. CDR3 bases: TGTGCCAGCAGCTTAGGAACTACCGGCTGGATGGCCGGGGAGCTGTTTTTT.

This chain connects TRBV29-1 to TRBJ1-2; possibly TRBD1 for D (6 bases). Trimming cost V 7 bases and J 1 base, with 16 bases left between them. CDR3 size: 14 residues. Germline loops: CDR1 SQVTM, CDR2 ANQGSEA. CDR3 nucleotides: TGCAGCGCCATCTCTATACAGGGTAACTATGGCTACACCTTC. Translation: CSAISIQGNYGYTF.

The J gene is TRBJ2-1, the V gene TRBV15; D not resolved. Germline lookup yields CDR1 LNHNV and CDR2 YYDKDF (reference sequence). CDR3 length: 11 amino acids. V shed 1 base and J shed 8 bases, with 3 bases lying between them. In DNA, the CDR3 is TGTGCCACCAGCAGAGCGTATGAGCAGTTCTTC. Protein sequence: CATSRAYEQFF.

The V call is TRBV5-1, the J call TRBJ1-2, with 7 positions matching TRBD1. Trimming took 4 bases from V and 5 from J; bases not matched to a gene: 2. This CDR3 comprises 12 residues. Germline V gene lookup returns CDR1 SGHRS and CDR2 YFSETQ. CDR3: CASSGTDYGYTF. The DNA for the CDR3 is TGCGCCAGCAGCGGGACAGATTATGGCTACACCTTC.

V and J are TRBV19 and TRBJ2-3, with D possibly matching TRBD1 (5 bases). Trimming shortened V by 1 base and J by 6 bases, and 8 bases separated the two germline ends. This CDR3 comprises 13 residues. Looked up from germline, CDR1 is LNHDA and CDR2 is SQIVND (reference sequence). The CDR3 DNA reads TGTGCCAGTAGTATAGGGTACAGGGATACGCAGTATTTT. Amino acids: CASSIGYRDTQYF.

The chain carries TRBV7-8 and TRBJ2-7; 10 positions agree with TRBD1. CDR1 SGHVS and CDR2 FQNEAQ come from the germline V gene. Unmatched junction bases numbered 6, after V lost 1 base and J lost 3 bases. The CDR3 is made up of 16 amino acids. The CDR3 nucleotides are TGTGCCAGCAGCTTAGATATGGGGACAGGGGTCTACGAGCAGTACTTC. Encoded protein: CASSLDMGTGVYEQYF.

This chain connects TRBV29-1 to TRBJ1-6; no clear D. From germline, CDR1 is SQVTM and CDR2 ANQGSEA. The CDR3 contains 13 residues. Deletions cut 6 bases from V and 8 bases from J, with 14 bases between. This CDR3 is CSVRVVEDSPLHF. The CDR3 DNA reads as TGCAGCGTCCGGGTTGTGGAAGATTCACCCCTCCACTTT.